These 27 T cell receptor beta chains were sequenced from one sample in a study of tumour-infiltrating T cells in Burkitt lymphoma. Produced via immunoSEQ multiplex PCR; TCRdb's table is partial and in-frame only. The sample holds about 1,600 clones, roughly 15% seen once. Sequenced: tumor tissue. The receptors come from a human donor with diffuse large B-cell lymphoma.

This clone has a handful of counts. The V gene is TRBV7-2, the J gene TRBJ1-3, with TRBD1 as a possible D gene (5 bases). The V gene's germline CDR1 is SGHTA and CDR2 FQGNSA. V was shortened by 5 bases and J by 2 bases, with 10 bases between the two germline ends. The length of the CDR3 is 14 residues. DNA for the CDR3: TGTGCCAGCAGCCCAGGACATACTGGAAACACCATATATTTT. Its translation: CASSPGHTGNTIYF. The entire variable domain, with the rest obtained from reference TRBV7-2 and TRBJ1-3, is as follows: GAGVSQSPSNKVTEKGKDVELRCDPISGHTALYWYRQSLGQGLEFLIYFQGNSAPDKSGLPSDRFSAERTGGSVSTLTIQRTQQEDSAVYLCASSPGHTGNTIYFGEGSWLTVV.

The chain uses TRBV29-1 and TRBJ1-3; D is undetermined. Germline V lookup: CDR1 SQVTM, CDR2 ANQGSEA. The CDR3 runs to 13 residues. V dropped 1 base and J dropped 4 bases, with 8 bases sitting between them. The CDR3 sequence: CSVEGSGGNTIYF. Here the CDR3 DNA reads TGCAGCGTTGAAGGTTCTGGGGGAAACACCATATATTTT.

The chain joins TRBV7-9 to TRBJ2-7; 9 nucleotides agree with TRBD2. The CDR3 has 15 residues. Trimming at V came to 4 bases and at J to 3 bases, leaving 7 bases not matched to a gene. Per the germline V gene, CDR1 is SEHNR and CDR2 is FQNEAQ (reference sequence). The CDR3 DNA reads TGTGCCAGCAGCTCAGCGGGGGGAAGAATCTACGAGCAGTACTTC. Its protein is CASSSAGGRIYEQYF.

This chain joins TRBV29-1 and TRBJ1-1, with no clear D. The CDR3 extends over 13 amino acids. From germline, CDR1 is SQVTM and CDR2 ANQGSEA. V was shortened by 5 bases and J by 1 base, with 11 bases between the two germline ends. The CDR3 spells CSVFHYPNTEAFF. CDR3 DNA sequence: TGCAGCGTTTTCCATTACCCGAACACTGAAGCTTTCTTT. The variable domain in full, completed from reference TRBV29-1 and TRBJ1-1, reads SAVISQKPSRDICQRGTSLTIQCQVDSQVTMMFWYRQQPGQSLTLIATANQGSEATYESGFVIDKFPISRPNLTFSTLTVSNMSPEDSSIYLCSVFHYPNTEAFFGQGTRLTVV.

This chain links TRBV14 with TRBJ2-5, with a weak D call TRBD2 (6 bases). There are 14 residues in the CDR3. V dropped 9 bases and J dropped 5 bases, with 19 bases sitting between them. Germline V gene data show CDR1 as SGHDN and CDR2 as FVKESK. CDR3 residues: CASSEGGLRETQYF. CDR3 bases: TGTGCCAGTTCGGAGGGCGGGCTTCGGGAGACCCAGTACTTC.

This clone has just a few counts. V and J are TRBV5-6 and TRBJ2-2; D possibly corresponds to TRBD1 (5 bases). Per the germline V gene, CDR1 is SGHDT and CDR2 is YYEEEE. There are 14 residues in the CDR3. V lost 4 bases and J 4 bases, leaving 11 bases between the germline ends. CDR3 region: CASSTRVVTGELFF. The CDR3 DNA sequence: TGTGCCAGCAGCACCAGGGTGGTCACCGGGGAGCTGTTTTTT.

This clone was counted only a few times. The chain is built from TRBV7-6 and TRBJ2-2; TRBD2 aligns across 11 bases. V was pared by 4 bases and J by 3 bases, with 4 bases of the junction left unmatched. Looked up from germline, CDR1 is SGHVS and CDR2 is FNYEAQ. The CDR3 has 16 amino acids. The CDR3 loop reads CASSSKLAGDTGELFF. DNA for the CDR3: TGTGCCAGCAGCTCGAAACTAGCGGGGGACACCGGGGAGCTGTTTTTT.

This clone was recorded a few times. The chain combines TRBV6-1 with TRBJ2-7; no reliable D call. Between the trimmed V and J ends, which lost 4 bases and 6 bases, there was a span of 13 bases. Germline V lookup: CDR1 MNHNS, CDR2 SASEGT. The CDR3 runs to 13 residues. The CDR3 DNA sequence: TGTGCCAGCAGTGCAAGGACCACATCCGAGCAGTACTTC. It encodes CASSARTTSEQYF.

This clone has more than one count but fewer than ten. The CDR3 spells CSVYGTEAFF. CDR3 DNA sequence: TGCAGCGTGTATGGGACTGAAGCTTTCTTT. The genes are TRBV29-1 and TRBJ1-1; D call uncertain. This CDR3 region has 10 residues. Trimming left V 6 bases short and J 5 bases short, with 7 bases between. CDR1 is SQVTM and CDR2 is ANQGSEA in the germline V gene.

This chain joins TRBV7-8 and TRBJ2-3; tentative D call: TRBD2 (6 bases). The CDR3 runs 17 residues. The germline V gene encodes CDR1 SGHVS and CDR2 FQNEAQ. The V end lost 4 bases, the J end lost 4 bases, and 21 bases lay between the germline ends. The CDR3 region has the DNA TGTGCCAGCAGCTCAAATCCCGGGACTGGAGTCCCAGATACGCAGTATTTT. Protein product: CASSSNPGTGVPDTQYF.

By sample share, this clone is large. The rearrangement uses TRBV4-3 and TRBJ2-7; D uncertain. Germline assignment: CDR1 LGHNA and CDR2 YSLEER. The CDR3 is made up of 14 amino acids. The V end lost 3 bases, the J end lost 0 bases, and 9 bases lay between the germline ends. The CDR3 region has the DNA TGCGCCAGCAGCCAGACACCGACCTCCTACGAGCAGTACTTC. Translating gives CASSQTPTSYEQYF.

The genes are TRBV2 and TRBJ2-4, with 14 nucleotides matching TRBD2. After removal of 6 bases from V and 6 bases from J, the junction contained 7 bases not matched to a gene. Germline V gene data show CDR1 as SNHLY and CDR2 as FYNNEI. The CDR3 totals 16 residues. The CDR3 is CASSRGLAGGGNIQYF. CDR3 bases: TGTGCCAGCAGCCGCGGACTAGCGGGGGGAGGAAACATTCAGTACTTC. The full variable domain, its missing parts supplied by reference TRBV2 and TRBJ2-4, is EPEVTQTPSHQVTQMGQEVILRCVPISNHLYFYWYRQILGQKVEFLVSFYNNEISEKSEIFDDQFSVERPDGSNFTLKIRSTKLEDSAMYFCASSRGLAGGGNIQYFGAGTRLSVL.

This clone was observed a few times. The chain uses TRBV5-1 and TRBJ2-7; 9 nucleotides line up with TRBD1. Trimming cost V 2 bases and J 3 bases; bases outside gene matches: 9. The CDR3 contains 16 residues. The germline CDR1 and CDR2 sequences are SGHRS and YFSETQ. DNA for the CDR3: TGCGCCAGCAGCTTATACCCCCAGACAGGGGGCTACGAGCAGTACTTC. Its translation: CASSLYPQTGGYEQYF. The full variable domain, its missing parts supplied by reference TRBV5-1 and TRBJ2-7, is KAGVTQTPRYLIKTRGQQVTLSCSPISGHRSVSWYQQTPGQGLQFLFEYFSETQRNKGNFPGRFSGRQFSNSRSEMNVSTLELGDSALYLCASSLYPQTGGYEQYFGPGTRLTVT.

In its sample, this clone was seen a few times. The rearrangement uses TRBV28 and TRBJ2-7; D unclear. This CDR3 spans 13 amino acids. Germline loops: CDR1 MDHEN, CDR2 SYDVKM. V lost 6 bases and J 0 bases, leaving 9 bases between the germline ends. The CDR3 region has the DNA TGTGCCAGCAGCCAAAGTAGCTCCTACGAGCAGTACTTC. Translated, it gives CASSQSSSYEQYF.

This clone was counted only a few times. The chain links TRBV28 to TRBJ2-2, with 9 bases fitting TRBD1. CDR1 is MDHEN and CDR2 is SYDVKM in the germline V gene. The junction had 11 bases not matched to a gene; V was cut back by 5 bases and J by 4 bases. There are 17 residues in the CDR3. CDR3 protein: CASSPRYRGRGTGELFF. Written as DNA, the CDR3 is TGTGCCAGCAGTCCTAGATACAGGGGGCGAGGCACCGGGGAGCTGTTTTTT.

Of note for this clone: Other DNA sequences in this specimen translate into the identical CDR3. The CDR3 spells CASSSSGASLHGYTF. CDR3 nucleotide sequence: TGTGCCAGCAGCTCTTCCGGGGCTTCCCTACATGGCTACACCTTC. The J gene is TRBJ1-2, the V gene TRBV7-9, with a possible D match to TRBD1 (5 bases). This CDR3 has 15 amino acids. The ends were cut back, 4 bases at V and 6 bases at J, with 18 bases in the middle. Per germline, CDR1 SEHNR and CDR2 FQNEAQ (reference sequence).

This clone was counted between two and nine times. The junction does not match germline at one end; this may be a read error. The genes are TRBV6-5 and TRBJ2-7, with a tentative D call TRBD1 (7 bases). The CDR3 spans 14 residues. From germline, CDR1 is MNHEY and CDR2 SVGAGI. CDR3 protein: CTSRRQGGGYEQYF. The CDR3 DNA follows: TGTACCAGCAGACGACAGGGAGGAGGGTACGAGCAGTACTTC.

V and J are TRBV4-3 and TRBJ1-6, with a tentative D call TRBD1 (5 bases). The CDR3 loop spans 15 amino acids. The germline V gene encodes CDR1 LGHNA and CDR2 YSLEER. Deletions cut 4 bases from V and 10 bases from J, with 17 bases between. The CDR3 DNA follows: TGCGCCAGCAGCCCAAGGGGACGGCAGGGATCACCCCTCCACTTT. Translating gives CASSPRGRQGSPLHF.

The J gene is TRBJ2-3, the V gene TRBV7-2, with 9 bases lining up with TRBD1. The germline CDR1 and CDR2 sequences are SGHTA and FQGNSA. V lost 5 bases to trimming and J lost 4 bases; unmatched junction nucleotides: 7. The CDR3 runs to 15 residues. DNA of the CDR3: TGTGCCAGCAGCCCACAGGGGGCTAGGGCAGATACGCAGTATTTT. As protein: CASSPQGARADTQYF.

The chain carries TRBV4-2 and TRBJ2-1; D is undetermined. The V and J ends lost 0 bases and 3 bases respectively, with 0 bases between them. This CDR3 is built from 12 residues. Germline CDR1 and CDR2: LGHNA and YNFKEQ. The CDR3 DNA reads TGTGCCAGCAGCCAAGACTACAATGAGCAGTTCTTC. Amino acid sequence: CASSQDYNEQFF.

This clone was observed a few times. The chain couples TRBV19 to TRBJ1-5, with D unresolved. The CDR3 contains 14 residues. The germline V and J ends were trimmed by 5 bases and 7 bases, with 15 bases remaining between them. Germline CDR1 is LNHDA and CDR2 is SQIVND (reference sequence). CDR3 in amino acids: CASSPRAGNQPQHF. In DNA, the CDR3 is TGTGCCAGTAGTCCTCGAGCGGGGAACCAGCCCCAGCATTTT.

The chain uses TRBV7-9 and TRBJ2-2; D may match TRBD1 or TRBD2 (5 bases each). The V gene's germline CDR1 is SEHNR and CDR2 FQNEAQ (reference sequence). V lost 1 base, J lost 6 bases, and 12 bases lay in between. This CDR3 has 15 residues. The CDR3 sequence is CASSLDGGRSGELFF. DNA for the CDR3: TGTGCCAGCAGCTTAGATGGGGGAAGGTCCGGGGAGCTGTTTTTT. Full variable domain (remainder filled in from reference TRBV7-9 and TRBJ2-2): DTGVSQNPRHKITKRGQNVTFRCDPISEHNRLYWYRQTLGQGPEFLTYFQNEAQLEKSRLLSDRFSAERPKGSFSTLEIQRTEQGDSAMYLCASSLDGGRSGELFFGEGSRLTVL.

A few counts support this clone. This chain uses TRBV4-3 with TRBJ1-4, with D tentatively TRBD1 (6 bases). The germline V and J ends were trimmed by 1 base and 8 bases, with 17 bases remaining between them. The CDR3 loop spans 16 amino acids. Per the germline V gene, CDR1 is LGHNA and CDR2 is YSLEER. CDR3 region: CASSQGRQEGGEKLFF. In nucleotides, the CDR3 is TGCGCCAGCAGCCAAGGCAGACAGGAAGGAGGCGAAAAACTGTTTTTT.

The chain joins TRBV28 to TRBJ1-2, with TRBD1 as a possible D gene (5 bases). V was trimmed by 7 bases and J by 8 bases, leaving 17 bases between them. Germline CDR1 is MDHEN and CDR2 is SYDVKM. The CDR3 has 13 amino acids. Here the CDR3 DNA reads TGTGCCAGCAACCGGGCGGGGGTAAACGGCTACACCTTC. Protein: CASNRAGVNGYTF.

This chain connects TRBV28 to TRBJ1-5; tentatively, D is TRBD1 (5 bases). Germline V gene data show CDR1 as MDHEN and CDR2 as SYDVKM. The CDR3 sequence is 11 residues long. The V end lost 8 bases, the J end lost 7 bases, and 9 bases lay between the germline ends. The DNA of the CDR3 is TGTGCCAGCTCGGGGGGACAGCCCCAGCATTTT. This sequence encodes CASSGGQPQHF.

This clone was observed a few times. The J gene is TRBJ1-1, the V gene TRBV6-1; maybe TRBD1 (5 bases). The CDR3 is 15 residues long. Trimming removed 4 bases from V and 6 bases from J, with 18 bases in between. Looked up from germline, CDR1 is MNHNS and CDR2 is SASEGT. The CDR3 sequence: CASSATWGGTAEAFF. The CDR3 bases are TGTGCCAGCAGTGCCACCTGGGGGGGTACCGCTGAAGCTTTCTTT.

This chain uses TRBV7-9 with TRBJ2-2; the D gene could be TRBD1 or TRBD2 (5 bases each). CDR1 and CDR2 from the germline V gene are SEHNR and FQNEAQ (reference sequence). Trimming cost V 2 bases and J 7 bases, with 8 bases left between them. The CDR3 is made up of 13 amino acids. CDR3 in amino acids: CASSLLGGGELFF. DNA for the CDR3: TGTGCCAGCAGCTTACTTGGGGGCGGGGAGCTGTTTTTT. The whole variable domain, filled in from reference TRBV7-9 and TRBJ2-2, reads DTGVSQNPRHKITKRGQNVTFRCDPISEHNRLYWYRQTLGQGPEFLTYFQNEAQLEKSRLLSDRFSAERPKGSFSTLEIQRTEQGDSAMYLCASSLLGGGELFFGEGSRLTVL.